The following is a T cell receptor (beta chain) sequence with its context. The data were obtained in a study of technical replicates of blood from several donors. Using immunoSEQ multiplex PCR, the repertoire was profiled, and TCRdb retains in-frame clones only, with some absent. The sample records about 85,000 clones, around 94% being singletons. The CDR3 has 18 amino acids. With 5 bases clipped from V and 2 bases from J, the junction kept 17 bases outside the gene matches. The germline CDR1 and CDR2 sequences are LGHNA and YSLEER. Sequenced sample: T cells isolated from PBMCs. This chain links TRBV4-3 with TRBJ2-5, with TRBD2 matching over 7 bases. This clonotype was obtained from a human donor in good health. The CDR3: CASSYHPSGRAGQETQYF. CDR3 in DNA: TGCGCCAGCAGCTATCACCCTTCTGGAAGAGCGGGGCAAGAGACCCAGTACTTC.